Presented here are 29 T cell receptor beta chains from one specimen sequenced in a study of cytomegalovirus exposure and HLA in healthy donors. PCR amplification relied on 60 Vbeta primers (plus 13 Jbeta primers). Profiled with immunoSEQ multiplex PCR; TCRdb holds only in-frame clones, not every one. The table records some 190,000 clones, 70% to 90% of them present only once. The sample was PBMCs. All receptors come from a woman in her 30s in good health and CMV-seronegative.

The gene calls are TRBV15 and TRBJ1-5; TRBD1 matches 7 bases. V trimming: 8 bases; J trimming: 5 bases; junction bases outside the gene matches: 6. Germline CDR1 is LNHNV and CDR2 is YYDKDF (reference sequence). The CDR3 contains 13 residues. CDR3: CATGQDVHQPQHF. CDR3 bases: TGTGCCACCGGACAGGACGTTCATCAGCCCCAGCATTTT.

The rearrangement links TRBV15 to TRBJ1-4, with D tentatively TRBD1 (5 bases). This CDR3 contains 15 residues. V lost 0 bases to trimming and J lost 3 bases, with 8 bases between them. Germline values: CDR1 LNHNV, CDR2 YYDKDF (reference sequence). CDR3 amino acids: CATSRDRVPNEKLFF. The CDR3 DNA is TGTGCCACCAGCAGAGACAGGGTCCCTAATGAAAAACTGTTTTTT.

This chain connects TRBV7-6 to TRBJ2-7; TRBD2 might be the D (5 bases). Trimming took 5 bases from V and 2 from J, leaving 13 bases between them. Germline V lookup: CDR1 SGHVS, CDR2 FNYEAQ. This CDR3 spans 14 amino acids. This CDR3 is CASSRRDDAYEQYF. CDR3 nucleotide sequence: TGTGCCAGCAGCCGCCGGGATGACGCCTACGAGCAGTACTTC.

The genes are TRBV28 and TRBJ1-5; 7 nucleotides match TRBD1. Looked up from germline, CDR1 is MDHEN and CDR2 is SYDVKM. The CDR3 length is 15 residues. The V gene end was trimmed by 2 bases and the J gene end by 7 bases; junction bases not matched to a gene: 8. This chain's CDR3 is CASSLRQGTMQPQHF. The CDR3 DNA follows: TGTGCCAGCAGTTTACGACAGGGTACTATGCAGCCCCAGCATTTT. The variable domain in full, with the rest retrieved from reference TRBV28 and TRBJ1-5, is DVKVTQSSRYLVKRTGEKVFLECVQDMDHENMFWYRQDPGLGLRLIYFSYDVKMKEKGDIPEGYSVSREKKERFSLILESASTNQTSMYLCASSLRQGTMQPQHFGDGTRLSIL.

V usage is TRBV25-1 and J usage is TRBJ1-1; D call uncertain. The V gene's germline CDR1 is MGHDK and CDR2 SYGVNS. Trimming removed 7 bases from V and 1 base from J, with 10 bases in between. The CDR3 extends over 13 amino acids. CDR3 sequence reads: CASTRQENTEAFF. CDR3 coding DNA: TGTGCCAGCACCCGACAAGAGAACACTGAAGCTTTCTTT.

This rearrangement joins TRBV6-5 to TRBJ2-5; 11 nucleotides match TRBD2. Losses at the gene ends were 4 bases for V and 5 bases for J; bases not matched to a gene: 3. The CDR3 extends over 14 amino acids. Germline V gene sequence: CDR1 MNHEY, CDR2 SVGAGI. Written as DNA, the CDR3 is TGTGCCAGCAGTTTCTTAGCGGGAGGGGAGACCCAGTACTTC. Translation gives CASSFLAGGETQYF.

This chain uses TRBV5-4 with TRBJ2-1; 9 positions match TRBD2. The CDR3 contains 15 residues. Per the germline V gene, CDR1 is SGHNT and CDR2 is YYREEE (reference sequence). V gave up 2 bases and J gave up 9 bases; unmatched junction bases: 9. CDR3 sequence reads: CASSFRLAVGAEQFF. CDR3 sequence (DNA): TGTGCCAGCAGCTTTAGACTAGCGGTCGGCGCTGAGCAGTTCTTC.

The chain employs TRBV19 and TRBJ1-1, with D maybe TRBD1 (6 bases). The CDR3 spans 15 residues. CDR1 is LNHDA and CDR2 is SQIVND in the germline V gene (reference sequence). Between the trimmed V and J ends, which lost 7 bases and 0 bases, there was a span of 15 bases. As DNA, the CDR3 is TGTGCCAGTAAGGGGGGGCGGACAATGAACACTGAAGCTTTCTTT. It is translated as CASKGGRTMNTEAFF.

This clone was seen a single time. V usage is TRBV7-2 and J usage is TRBJ1-6; D is perhaps TRBD1 (5 bases). Deletions cut 4 bases from V and 9 bases from J, with 16 bases between. Germline V gene lookup returns CDR1 SGHTA and CDR2 FQGNSA. The length of the CDR3 is 15 residues. The CDR3 nucleotides read TGTGCCAGCAGCTCCAGGGATTCTCGGAGTTCACCCCTCCACTTT. This encodes CASSSRDSRSSPLHF.

A few counts support this clone. V gene TRBV5-6 combines with J gene TRBJ1-1; 11 positions match TRBD1. Germline V gene lookup returns CDR1 SGHDT and CDR2 YYEEEE. The V gene end was trimmed by 4 bases and the J gene end by 6 bases; junction bases not matched to a gene: 5. The CDR3 has 14 amino acids. The CDR3, as DNA: TGTGCCAGCAGCCCCCGGGACAGGGGGGCTGAAGCTTTCTTT. This sequence encodes CASSPRDRGAEAFF.

The chain uses TRBV6-1 and TRBJ1-5; D remains ambiguous. CDR1 is MNHNS, CDR2 SASEGT, per germline. Trimming left V 2 bases short and J 5 bases short, with 10 bases between. CDR3 length: 14 residues. CDR3 bases: TGTGCCAGCAGTGAATTTGACACCTATCAGCCCCAGCATTTT. This translates into CASSEFDTYQPQHF.

The V and J genes are TRBV5-1 and TRBJ2-1; no clear D gene. Trimming removed 3 bases at V and 7 bases at J, with 11 bases between. CDR3 size: 13 residues. CDR1 SGHRS and CDR2 YFSETQ come from the germline V gene. CDR3 protein: CASSSNGRNEQFF. The CDR3 DNA reads as TGCGCCAGCAGCTCCAATGGCCGTAATGAGCAGTTCTTC.

J is TRBJ1-5 and V is TRBV29-1; 8 bases fit TRBD1. The trim removed 4 bases at V and 5 bases at J, leaving 7 bases unmatched. Looked up from germline, CDR1 is SQVTM and CDR2 is ANQGSEA. CDR3 length: 14 amino acids. The CDR3 nucleotides read TGCAGCGTTGGGACAGGGAGTTTTGATCAGCCCCAGCATTTT. The encoded protein is CSVGTGSFDQPQHF.

This chain uses TRBV2 with TRBJ1-1; D possibly corresponds to TRBD1 (5 bases). The V gene's germline CDR1 is SNHLY and CDR2 FYNNEI. V was shortened by 6 bases and J by 0 bases, with 8 bases between the two germline ends. This CDR3 spans 13 amino acids. This CDR3 is CASSGTVNTEAFF. The CDR3, as DNA: TGTGCCAGCAGCGGGACTGTGAACACTGAAGCTTTCTTT.

The chain uses TRBV28 and TRBJ1-5; maybe TRBD1 (5 bases). V was pared by 7 bases and J by 5 bases, with 15 bases between. CDR1 is MDHEN, CDR2 SYDVKM, per germline. The CDR3 has 14 residues. This CDR3 reads CASNSWGSHQPQHF. As DNA, the CDR3 is TGTGCCAGCAATTCGTGGGGCTCTCATCAGCCCCAGCATTTT.

In DNA form, the CDR3 reads TGTGCCAGCAGCCGACAGGGGGTAGGCACTGAAGCTTTCTTT. This gives the protein CASSRQGVGTEAFF. The chain carries TRBV11-2 and TRBJ1-1; 9 bases fit TRBD1. From germline, CDR1 is SGHAT and CDR2 FQNNGV. The CDR3 contains 14 residues. The V segment lost 5 bases and the J segment 4 bases; nucleotides outside the gene matches: 5. The full variable domain, rest sourced from reference TRBV11-2 and TRBJ1-1, is EAGVAQSPRYKIIEKRQSVAFWCNPISGHATLYWYQQILGQGPKLLIQFQNNGVVDDSQLPKDRFSAERLKGVDSTLKIQPAKLEDSAVYLCASSRQGVGTEAFFGQGTRLTVV.

In the case of this clone: The conserved final phenylalanine or tryptophan is absent from the CDR3, which likely points to a read error. The rearrangement links TRBV29-1 to TRBJ2-7, with TRBD2 identical over 14 bases. Germline V CDR1 and CDR2: SQVTM, ANQGSEA. The CDR3 totals 14 residues. Trimming at V came to 6 bases and at J to 5 bases, leaving 6 bases not matched to a gene. CDR3: CSVGTSGRPNEQYL. The CDR3 DNA reads as TGCAGCGTCGGGACTAGCGGGAGACCCAACGAGCAGTACCTC.

The rearrangement links TRBV28 to TRBJ2-7; TRBD1 agrees at 10 bases. V trimming: 10 bases; J trimming: 5 bases; junction bases outside the gene matches: 11. CDR3 length equals 14 residues. In germline, CDR1 is MDHEN, CDR2 SYDVKM. CDR3 nucleotides: TGTGCCACCCTAGGCGGGACAGGGGCCGACGAGCAGTACTTC. Translation: CATLGGTGADEQYF. The variable domain in full, completed from reference TRBV28 and TRBJ2-7, reads DVKVTQSSRYLVKRTGEKVFLECVQDMDHENMFWYRQDPGLGLRLIYFSYDVKMKEKGDIPEGYSVSREKKERFSLILESASTNQTSMYLCATLGGTGADEQYFGPGTRLTVT.

The chain is built from TRBV12-5 and TRBJ2-2, with 7 positions matching TRBD1. V trimming: 6 bases; J trimming: 5 bases; junction bases outside the gene matches: 15. This CDR3 is built from 17 residues. The germline gives CDR1 LGHNT, CDR2 FRNRAP. The CDR3 loop reads CASGFGRQGGFTGELFF. For the CDR3, the DNA is TGTGCTAGTGGCTTTGGACGACAGGGCGGTTTTACCGGGGAGCTGTTTTTT.

V is TRBV18 and J is TRBJ2-5; the match to TRBD2 covers 8 bases. The CDR3 is made up of 14 amino acids. The germline gives CDR1 KGHSH, CDR2 LQKENI. Germline trimming cut 2 bases from V and 1 base from J; bases unmatched to any gene: 0. CDR3 amino acids: CASSPAGGQETQYF. In DNA, the CDR3 is TGTGCCAGCTCACCAGCGGGGGGCCAAGAGACCCAGTACTTC.

This clone was observed a few times. This chain links TRBV6-5 with TRBJ2-7, with TRBD1 matching over 10 bases. Germline loops: CDR1 MNHEY, CDR2 SVGAGI. The CDR3 is 15 residues long. J lost 3 bases, V lost 7 bases, and 9 bases had no gene match. As DNA, the CDR3 is TGTGCCAGCAATTCCGGGACAGGGGCCTTCTACGAGCAGTACTTC. This gives the protein CASNSGTGAFYEQYF.

This chain links TRBV28 with TRBJ1-5, with unresolved D. The V and J ends lost 8 bases and 3 bases respectively, with 11 bases between them. Per germline, CDR1 MDHEN and CDR2 SYDVKM. The CDR3 has 13 amino acids. The CDR3 spells CASGRDFNQPQHF. For the CDR3, the DNA is TGTGCCAGCGGCCGGGATTTCAATCAGCCCCAGCATTTT.

The chain couples TRBV9 to TRBJ2-7; 9 nucleotides match TRBD2. Germline lookup yields CDR1 SGDLS and CDR2 YYNGEE. CDR3 length: 14 residues. The junction had 0 bases not matched to a gene; V was cut back by 0 bases and J by 2 bases. CDR3 in DNA: TGTGCCAGCAGCGTAGGACTAGCGGCCTACGAGCAGTACTTC. Its protein is CASSVGLAAYEQYF. The full variable domain, rest sourced from reference TRBV9 and TRBJ2-7, is DSGVTQTPKHLITATGQRVTLRCSPRSGDLSVYWYQQSLDQGLQFLIQYYNGEERAKGNILERFSAQQFPDLHSELNLSSLELGDSALYFCASSVGLAAYEQYFGPGTRLTVT.

The V call is TRBV6-1, the J call TRBJ2-5; D call uncertain. The V gene lost 6 bases and the J gene lost 5 bases, with 7 bases spanning the gap. CDR3 size: 11 residues. Germline V lookup: CDR1 MNHNS, CDR2 SASEGT. The CDR3 here is CASSPAETQYF. CDR3 DNA sequence: TGTGCCAGCAGCCCAGCGGAGACCCAGTACTTC.

The J gene is TRBJ1-6, the V gene TRBV7-9; a weak D match, TRBD1 (5 bases). The ends were cut back, 6 bases at V and 10 bases at J, with 10 bases in the middle. The CDR3 loop spans 12 amino acids. Germline V gives CDR1 SEHNR, CDR2 FQNEAQ (reference sequence). CDR3 in DNA: TGTGCCAGCAGTCAGCAGGGCTCACCCCTCCACTTT. It codes for CASSQQGSPLHF.

The chain combines TRBV7-9 with TRBJ1-1; 7 bases are a match to TRBD1. CDR3 length: 14 residues. Germline values: CDR1 SEHNR, CDR2 FQNEAQ (reference sequence). The junction had 4 bases not matched to a gene; V was cut back by 3 bases and J by 3 bases. The CDR3 loop is CASSLNRGHTEAFF. The CDR3 coding sequence is TGTGCCAGCAGCTTGAACAGGGGACACACTGAAGCTTTCTTT.

This clone came up once. V and J are TRBV5-1 and TRBJ2-3, with TRBD2 matching 10 bases. CDR1 is SGHRS and CDR2 is YFSETQ in the germline V gene. V gave up 2 bases and J gave up 5 bases; unmatched junction bases: 5. The CDR3 is 15 residues long. The CDR3 DNA sequence: TGCGCCAGCAGCTTCTCTAGCGGGGGTCAAGATACGCAGTATTTT. Encoded protein: CASSFSSGGQDTQYF.

The chain carries TRBV9 and TRBJ1-2; tentative D call: TRBD1 (6 bases). This CDR3 has 13 amino acids. CDR1 and CDR2 (germline): SGDLS, YYNGEE. V lost 4 bases, J lost 7 bases, and 14 bases lay in between. This CDR3 reads CASSSPGGPGYTF. The CDR3 region has the DNA TGTGCCAGCAGCTCCCCGGGGGGCCCTGGCTACACCTTC.

This chain connects TRBV5-5 to TRBJ1-5; 7 bases map to TRBD1. The CDR3 consists of 15 residues. With 3 bases clipped from V and 7 bases from J, the junction kept 10 bases outside the gene matches. CDR1 is SGHKS, CDR2 YYEKEE, per germline (reference sequence). In DNA, the CDR3 is TGTGCCAGCAGCTCCGGACAGGAGGGCGGCCAGCCCCAGCATTTT. It yields the protein CASSSGQEGGQPQHF.